Sequencing of this T cell receptor beta chain was carried out in a study of blood T cell repertoires in COVID-19. Points on this clone: One end of the junction varies from germline; a read error may be responsible. Other DNA variants within this sample encode the same CDR3.

The repertoire was sequenced with immunoSEQ multiplex PCR; TCRdb's copy has only in-frame clones and lacks some. This table has under 200,000 clones, 70% to 90% appearing once. The germline CDR1 and CDR2 sequences are SNHLY and FYNNEI. The CDR3 has 18 amino acids. Seattle cases were enrolled at active infection and followed longitudinally. V usage is TRBV2 and J usage is TRBJ2-6; 8 bases are shared with TRBD1. The source of this sequence is a man between 60 and 75 years old with COVID-19, enrolled during active disease. Input material: peripheral blood. CDR3 DNA sequence: TGTGCCAGCAGACCCACAGGGGGAGGCTTAGGTGGGGCTAACGTCCCGACTTTC. It translates to CASRPTGGGLGGANVPTF.